Detailed here is one T cell receptor (beta chain). Its antigen remains unidentified. Prior to thyroid surgery, none of the patients had received any treatment. Original analysis: Variation in CDR3 across clinicopathological groups served as the basis for constructing a distant-metastasis classifier in papillary thyroid cancer. TCRdb reanalyzed the PCR reads via MiXCR. TCRdb's processing, not the authors', yielded these V and J calls. Altogether about 5,800 clones are present, around a fifth being singletons, with the ten largest covering roughly 6.3%. This sample stems from a study of metastatic and nonmetastatic thyroid tumors. Across the study: Repertoire comparisons spanned blood and tumor or nodule tissue from malignant and benign thyroid patients.

Study-level findings and limits: TCR beta diversity was reportedly significantly higher in malignant thyroid tumors than benign nodules, in blood and tumor.

The source of this sequence is a female donor with papillary thyroid cancer or a benign thyroid nodule (not recorded which). Some clones in this sample may be carry-over from other donors' samples. The sequenced sample consisted of adjacent normal tissue.

The CDR3 DNA follows: TGTGCCAGCAGACTAGCGAGTAACACCGGGGAGCTGTTTTTT. It translates to CASRLASNTGELFF. The rearrangement uses TRBV6-2 or TRBV6-3 and TRBJ2-2; TRBD2 matches at 7 bases. The CDR3 runs 14 residues. CDR1 MNHEY and CDR2 SVGEGT come from the germline V gene. V dropped 6 bases and J dropped 2; count of bases not matched to a gene: 3.